One sample yielded the 14 T cell receptor beta chains listed below, sequenced in a study of T cell responses to AZD1222 COVID-19 vaccine. Some clones are missing from TCRdb's copy, which holds only in-frame ones; the method was immunoSEQ multiplex PCR. Of over 100,000 clones in the sample, 91% were seen once. Specimen: peripheral blood, collected on day 0 of AZD1222 vaccination. All receptors derive from an adult in good health.

The chain joins TRBV6-5 to TRBJ1-5; D not resolved. Between the trimmed V and J ends, which lost 6 bases and 2 bases, there was a span of 11 bases. The V gene's germline CDR1 is MNHEY and CDR2 SVGAGI. The CDR3 is 14 amino acids. The CDR3 sequence: CASSLHGGNQPQHF. CDR3 DNA sequence: TGTGCCAGCAGCCTTCACGGGGGCAATCAGCCCCAGCATTTT.

The chain is built from TRBV10-1 and TRBJ2-1; a possible D gene is TRBD1 (5 bases). This CDR3 spans 13 amino acids. Trimming pared 8 bases from V and 8 bases from J, leaving 16 bases between. CDR1 WNHNN and CDR2 SYGVQD come from the germline V gene (reference sequence). CDR3 sequence: CASGAPGSYEQFF. The CDR3, as DNA: TGCGCCAGCGGGGCCCCCGGCAGTTATGAGCAGTTCTTC.

The J gene is TRBJ2-1, the V gene TRBV5-4; the match to TRBD1 covers 10 bases. From germline, CDR1 is SGHNT and CDR2 YYREEE (reference sequence). V lost 4 bases to trimming and J lost 6 bases; unmatched junction nucleotides: 13. CDR3 size: 17 residues. The CDR3 nucleotides read TGTGCCAGCAGCCAGAGACAGGGGGCTTCGGTGGGCAATGAGCAGTTCTTC. Protein product: CASSQRQGASVGNEQFF.

This chain links TRBV29-1 with TRBJ2-1; no reliable D call. The CDR3 sequence is 11 residues long. V lost 4 bases and J lost 3, with 4 bases in between. Germline CDR1 SQVTM, CDR2 ANQGSEA. The CDR3 DNA reads TGCAGCGTTGTTGTCTACAATGAGCAGTTCTTC. Protein: CSVVVYNEQFF.

The V call is TRBV19, the J call TRBJ2-7, with D perhaps matching TRBD1 or TRBD2 (5 bases each). V was cut by 6 bases and J by 4 bases, with 13 bases left in between. The CDR3 sequence is 13 residues long. CDR1 and CDR2 from the germline V gene are LNHDA and SQIVND (reference sequence). CDR3 DNA sequence: TGTGCCAGTAGCCGGGACGGCTCGTACGAGCAGTACTTC. It is translated as CASSRDGSYEQYF. Full variable domain (outside the CDR3, taken from reference TRBV19 and TRBJ2-7): DGGITQSPKYLFRKEGQNVTLSCEQNLNHDAMYWYRQDPGQGLRLIYYSQIVNDFQKGDIAEGYSVSREKKESFPLTVTSAQKNPTAFYLCASSRDGSYEQYFGPGTRLTVT.

V is TRBV2 and J is TRBJ2-7, with 9 bases aligning to TRBD2. CDR1 is SNHLY, CDR2 FYNNEI, per germline. Trimming cost V 6 bases and J 1 base; bases outside gene matches: 4. CDR3 length: 14 amino acids. The CDR3 loop reads CASRTSGTSYEQYF. The CDR3 DNA reads TGTGCCAGCAGGACTAGCGGAACTTCCTACGAGCAGTACTTC.

The chain's CDR3 is CASSELGGSATDTQYF. In nucleotides, the CDR3 is TGTGCCAGCAGTGAATTGGGGGGCTCCGCCACAGATACGCAGTATTTT. The chain combines TRBV6-1 with TRBJ2-3; D possibly uses TRBD1 or TRBD2 (6 bases each). Germline loops: CDR1 MNHNS, CDR2 SASEGT. The CDR3 consists of 16 residues. V was clipped by 2 bases and J by 2 bases, with 14 bases between them.

The DNA of the CDR3 is TGTGCCAGCAGCTTAGTTTGGTCGGGGGGAATTGAGCAGTTCTTC. Protein: CASSLVWSGGIEQFF. The J gene is TRBJ2-1, the V gene TRBV7-2; the match to TRBD2 covers 7 bases. This CDR3 has 15 amino acids. Germline CDR1 and CDR2: SGHTA and FQGNSA. Trimming removed 1 base from V and 9 bases from J; junction bases left unmatched: 9.

V usage is TRBV4-3 and J usage is TRBJ2-7, with D possibly matching TRBD2 (5 bases). V gave up 1 base and J gave up 6 bases, with 16 bases separating them. The CDR3 runs to 15 residues. Germline V CDR1 and CDR2: LGHNA, YSLEER. The CDR3 reads CASSQALLEPSEQYF. The CDR3 DNA follows: TGCGCCAGCAGCCAAGCACTACTAGAACCCTCCGAGCAGTACTTC.

This clone was seen a single time. V usage is TRBV30 and J usage is TRBJ1-2, with D possibly TRBD1 on 5 matching bases. This CDR3 region has 13 residues. Trimming took 2 bases from V and 4 from J, leaving 11 bases between them. Germline lookup yields CDR1 GTSNPN and CDR2 SVGIG (reference sequence). CDR3 region: CAWSPGRAYGYTF. The CDR3 bases are TGTGCCTGGAGTCCGGGACGGGCCTATGGCTACACCTTC.

This clone has only one observation. V is TRBV7-2 and J is TRBJ2-1, with D possibly being TRBD1 (7 bases). The V end was cut by 2 bases, the J end by 5 bases, with 13 bases between. Germline CDR1 is SGHTA and CDR2 is FQGNSA. The CDR3 extends over 15 amino acids. The CDR3: CASSLQQGGHNEQFF. The CDR3 DNA is TGTGCCAGCAGCTTACAGCAGGGGGGCCACAATGAGCAGTTCTTC.

This chain links TRBV5-1 with TRBJ2-3, with TRBD2 matching 7 bases. V gave up 3 bases and J gave up 1 base; unmatched junction bases: 2. This CDR3 is 14 amino acids long. Germline CDR1 SGHRS, CDR2 YFSETQ. CDR3 in amino acids: CASSSLAGTDTQYF. The DNA for the CDR3 is TGCGCCAGCAGCTCCCTAGCGGGCACAGATACGCAGTATTTT.

The chain carries TRBV9 and TRBJ1-2; 11 bases map to TRBD1. The V gene's germline CDR1 is SGDLS and CDR2 YYNGEE. J gave up 5 bases and V 4 bases, and 10 bases lay outside the gene matches. The CDR3 loop spans 16 amino acids. For the CDR3, the DNA is TGTGCCAGCAGCCCCCAACTCGGACAGGGGGCATATGGCTACACCTTC. Translation: CASSPQLGQGAYGYTF.

The V call is TRBV12-3 or TRBV12-4, the J call TRBJ1-1; 9 bases map to TRBD1. Trimming took 8 bases from V and 11 from J; bases not matched to a gene: 12. The CDR3 runs 13 residues. In DNA, the CDR3 is TGTGCCAGCGGACTACAGGGGGCCCTTGGTGCTTTCTTT. As protein: CASGLQGALGAFF.